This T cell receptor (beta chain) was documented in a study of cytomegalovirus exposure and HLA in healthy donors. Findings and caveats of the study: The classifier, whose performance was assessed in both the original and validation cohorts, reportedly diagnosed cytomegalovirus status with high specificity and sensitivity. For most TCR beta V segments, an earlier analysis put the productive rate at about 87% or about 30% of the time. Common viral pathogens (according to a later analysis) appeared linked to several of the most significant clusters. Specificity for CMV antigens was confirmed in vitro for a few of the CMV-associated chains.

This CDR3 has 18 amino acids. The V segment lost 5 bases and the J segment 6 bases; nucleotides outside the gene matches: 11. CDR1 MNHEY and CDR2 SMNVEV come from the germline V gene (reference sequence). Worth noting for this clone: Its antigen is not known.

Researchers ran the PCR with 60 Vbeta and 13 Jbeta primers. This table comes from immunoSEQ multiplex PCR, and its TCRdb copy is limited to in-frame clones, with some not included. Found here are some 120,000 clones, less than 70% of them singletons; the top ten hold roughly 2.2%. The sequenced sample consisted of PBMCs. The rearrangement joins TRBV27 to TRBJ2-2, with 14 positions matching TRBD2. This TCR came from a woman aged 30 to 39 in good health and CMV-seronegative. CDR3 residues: CASSRSGLAGDSSGELFF. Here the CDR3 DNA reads TGTGCCAGCAGTCGATCGGGACTAGCGGGAGATTCGTCCGGGGAGCTGTTTTTT.